What follows are 30 T cell receptor beta chains derived from one specimen sequenced in a study of cytomegalovirus exposure and HLA in healthy donors (TCRdb year 2017). The method behind the library was the immunoSEQ multiplex PCR assay. For the multiplex PCR, a mixture combining 60 forward primers for TCR Vbeta segments and 13 reverse primers for TCR Jbeta segments was used. TCRdb limited this immuneACCESS table to in-frame rearrangements with V and J called. A share of clones is missing; checked studies link under half to unresolved V genes, and the rest is unexplained. This sample comprises some 190,000 clones, over 60% of them detected only once. The leading ten clones occupy more than 4.5% of the sample. The sequenced material came from PBMCs. The source of these receptors is a man aged 30 to 45 in good health and CMV-seropositive.

This chain links TRBV6-5 with TRBJ2-7, with D possibly TRBD2 on 6 matching bases. Germline values: CDR1 MNHEY, CDR2 SVGAGI. This CDR3 region has 14 residues. V lost 7 bases to trimming and J lost 1 base, with 14 bases between them. DNA for the CDR3: TGTGCCAGCATGCGGGACGGAGCTTCCTACGAGCAGTACTTC. Its protein is CASMRDGASYEQYF.

In this sample, this clone turned up a few times. The gene calls are TRBV18 and TRBJ2-2, with TRBD1 matching 9 bases. The CDR3 covers 14 residues. CDR1 and CDR2 from the germline V gene are KGHSH and LQKENI. With 4 bases clipped from V and 7 bases from J, the junction kept 4 bases outside the gene matches. In DNA form, the CDR3 reads TGTGCCAGCTCACTCGGACAGGGGAGCGGGGAGCTGTTTTTT. Amino acid sequence: CASSLGQGSGELFF. The whole variable domain, remainder taken from reference TRBV18 and TRBJ2-2, is NAGVMQNPRHLVRRRGQEARLRCSPMKGHSHVYWYRQLPEEGLKFMVYLQKENIIDESGMPKERFSAEFPKEGPSILRIQQVVRGDSAAYFCASSLGQGSGELFFGEGSRLTVL.

The chain combines TRBV2 with TRBJ2-3; 8 nucleotides agree with TRBD2. Germline-derived CDR1 and CDR2 are SNHLY and FYNNEI. With 5 bases clipped from V and 8 bases from J, the junction kept 12 bases outside the gene matches. CDR3 size: 15 residues. The CDR3 region is CASSSNLAGSSTQYF. Here the CDR3 DNA reads TGTGCCAGCAGTTCCAATTTAGCGGGGTCCAGTACGCAGTATTTT.

In its sample, this clone was seen a few times. V gene TRBV5-1 combines with J gene TRBJ2-7; 9 bases match TRBD2. The CDR3 sequence is 13 residues long. The V gene's germline CDR1 is SGHRS and CDR2 YFSETQ. V lost 2 bases, J lost 4 bases, and 1 base stayed unmatched. The CDR3 DNA sequence: TGCGCCAGCAGCTTCGGACTAGCGTACGAGCAGTACTTC. Protein product: CASSFGLAYEQYF. The full variable domain, completed using reference TRBV5-1 and TRBJ2-7, is KAGVTQTPRYLIKTRGQQVTLSCSPISGHRSVSWYQQTPGQGLQFLFEYFSETQRNKGNFPGRFSGRQFSNSRSEMNVSTLELGDSALYLCASSFGLAYEQYFGPGTRLTVT.

V and J are TRBV6-5 and TRBJ1-2, with D possibly matching TRBD1 (6 bases). V lost 6 bases and J lost 4, with 18 bases in between. The CDR3 has 15 residues. Germline V gene data show CDR1 as MNHEY and CDR2 as SVGAGI. The CDR3 DNA is TGTGCCAGCAGCTATGACGAGGACAGCGTCTATGGCTACACCTTC. It yields the protein CASSYDEDSVYGYTF.

V and J are TRBV11-1 and TRBJ2-7; maybe TRBD1 (6 bases). V was clipped by 4 bases and J by 8 bases, with 9 bases between them. Germline V gene data show CDR1 as SGHAT and CDR2 as FQDESV (reference sequence). CDR3 length: 11 residues. The CDR3 sequence is CASSSTGKQYF. As DNA, the CDR3 is TGTGCCAGCAGCTCTACAGGGAAGCAGTACTTC.

This chain connects TRBV19 to TRBJ2-5; 12 bases match TRBD2. V lost 5 bases, J lost 5 bases, and 3 bases stayed unmatched. The CDR3 is 14 amino acids. Germline CDR1 is LNHDA and CDR2 is SQIVND (reference sequence). The CDR3 sequence: CASSHTSGRETQYF. CDR3 in DNA: TGTGCCAGTAGTCATACTAGCGGGAGGGAGACCCAGTACTTC.

This chain uses TRBV9 with TRBJ2-6, with 9 bases matching TRBD1. The CDR3 is 22 residues long. Germline CDR1 SGDLS, CDR2 YYNGEE. Germline trimming cut 4 bases from V and 0 bases from J; bases unmatched to any gene: 20. The CDR3 loop reads CASSPPPGQGEYGGSGANVLTF. The CDR3 DNA reads as TGTGCCAGCAGCCCCCCTCCGGGACAGGGCGAATATGGGGGCTCTGGGGCCAACGTCCTGACTTTC.

The rearrangement uses TRBV14 and TRBJ1-2; D unclear. CDR1 SGHDN and CDR2 FVKESK come from the germline V gene. The length of the CDR3 is 13 residues. V dropped 0 bases and J dropped 4 bases, with 6 bases sitting between them. In DNA, the CDR3 is TGTGCCAGCAGCCAAGATACCAGCTATGGCTACACCTTC. Its protein is CASSQDTSYGYTF.

This clone was found a few times. V and J are TRBV7-2 and TRBJ2-5; 8 bases map to TRBD2. This CDR3 has 14 amino acids. CDR1 and CDR2 (germline): SGHTA, FQGNSA. After removal of 6 bases from V and 5 bases from J, the junction contained 8 bases not matched to a gene. The CDR3 sequence: CASSWGLVGETQYF. The CDR3 DNA sequence: TGTGCCAGCAGTTGGGGACTAGTCGGGGAGACCCAGTACTTC.

This clone was picked up one time. V and J are TRBV28 and TRBJ2-7; TRBD2 matches at 13 bases. J gave up 4 bases and V 7 bases, and 16 bases lay outside the gene matches. Germline assignment: CDR1 MDHEN and CDR2 SYDVKM. The CDR3 covers 18 residues. CDR3 coding DNA: TGTGCCAGCAACCCTCCAGGACTAGCGGGAGTGGAAGGGTACGAGCAGTACTTC. Translating gives CASNPPGLAGVEGYEQYF.

The chain has TRBV13 and TRBJ2-7, with 9 positions matching TRBD2. The CDR3 is 15 residues long. CDR1 and CDR2 (germline): PRHDT, FYEKMQ (reference sequence). The V segment lost 3 bases and the J segment 4 bases; nucleotides outside the gene matches: 7. In DNA, the CDR3 is TGTGCCAGCAGCTTTCGAGTAGCGGGAGAATACGAGCAGTACTTC. It specifies CASSFRVAGEYEQYF.

The CDR3 loop is CASSDLYLDRPNSPLHF. The DNA of the CDR3 is TGTGCCAGCAGTGACCTGTATTTGGACAGACCAAATTCACCCCTCCACTTT. The rearrangement joins TRBV6-1 to TRBJ1-6, with a tentative D call TRBD1 (6 bases). Between the trimmed V and J ends, which lost 3 bases and 7 bases, there was a span of 19 bases. This CDR3 contains 17 residues. Germline V gene lookup returns CDR1 MNHNS and CDR2 SASEGT.

V gene TRBV19 combines with J gene TRBJ2-1; D perhaps matches TRBD1 (5 bases). The CDR3 is 12 residues long. Trimming took 3 bases from V and 9 from J, leaving 9 bases between them. Germline V gene sequence: CDR1 LNHDA, CDR2 SQIVND (reference sequence). In DNA form, the CDR3 reads TGTGCCAGTAGTATCAGGGCTGGTGAGCAGTTCTTC. This gives the protein CASSIRAGEQFF.

The chain joins TRBV5-4 to TRBJ2-7, with D perhaps matching TRBD2 (5 bases). The CDR3 covers 15 residues. The V end was cut by 0 bases, the J end by 0 bases, with 10 bases between. The germline gives CDR1 SGHNT, CDR2 YYREEE (reference sequence). The CDR3: CASSLDPGNSYEQYF. CDR3 nucleotide sequence: TGTGCCAGCAGCTTGGACCCGGGGAACTCCTACGAGCAGTACTTC.

The sample holds a few counts of this clone. An end of the junction differs from the germline gene, which may be a read error. This sequence joins TRBV7-2 and TRBJ2-1; possibly TRBD2 for D (6 bases). CDR1 and CDR2 from the germline V gene are SGHTA and FQGNSA. The CDR3 has 13 amino acids. Here the CDR3 reads CASSRGAENEQFF. The DNA of the CDR3 is TGCGCCAGCAGCCGCGGGGCGGAAAATGAGCAGTTCTTC. Supplemented by reference TRBV7-2 and TRBJ2-1, the full variable domain reads GAGVSQSPSNKVTEKGKDVELRCDPISGHTALYWYRQSLGQGLEFLIYFQGNSAPDKSGLPSDRFSAERTGGSVSTLTIQRTQQEDSAVYLCASSRGAENEQFFGPGTRLTVL.

This rearrangement joins TRBV30 to TRBJ1-6, with D perhaps TRBD1 (5 bases). The CDR3 consists of 11 residues. Trimming left V 5 bases short and J 15 bases short, with 14 bases between. The germline CDR1 and CDR2 sequences are GTSNPN and SVGIG (reference sequence). CDR3 loop: CAWEIGHFLHF. CDR3 in DNA: TGTGCCTGGGAAATCGGACACTTCCTCCACTTT.

The chain links TRBV5-4 to TRBJ2-1; D is undetermined. V was shortened by 0 bases and J by 5 bases, with 9 bases between the two germline ends. CDR1 and CDR2 (germline): SGHNT, YYREEE (reference sequence). There are 14 residues in the CDR3. The CDR3, as DNA: TGTGCCAGCAGCTTGGTAGATCCTGACAATGAGCAGTTCTTC. Its protein is CASSLVDPDNEQFF.

CDR3: CASIPGLAGAEATDTQYF. The CDR3 bases are TGTGCCAGCATCCCGGGACTAGCGGGGGCCGAAGCCACAGATACGCAGTATTTT. The V gene is TRBV12-1, the J gene TRBJ2-3; the table's D call of TRBD2 was not tested on the DNA. TRBV12-1 is described as a pseudogene. There are 18 residues in the CDR3.

The genes are TRBV5-8 and TRBJ1-5; 7 positions agree with TRBD1. From germline, CDR1 is SGHTS and CDR2 YDEGEE. This CDR3 contains 15 residues. V gave up 0 bases and J gave up 7 bases; unmatched junction bases: 7. CDR3 sequence reads: CASSLAETGNQPQHF. The CDR3 DNA is TGTGCCAGCAGCTTGGCCGAGACAGGGAACCAGCCCCAGCATTTT.

This chain links TRBV19 with TRBJ2-7, with 7 bases identical to TRBD1. This CDR3 spans 13 amino acids. Germline-derived CDR1 and CDR2 are LNHDA and SQIVND (reference sequence). CDR3 protein: CASPGQAPYEQYF. The DNA of the CDR3 is TGTGCTTCCCCCGGACAGGCCCCTTACGAGCAGTACTTC.

V and J are TRBV6-4 and TRBJ2-3; maybe TRBD2 (6 bases). The CDR3 sequence is 14 residues long. Germline CDR1 reads MRHNA; CDR2 reads SNTAGT. Between the trimmed V and J ends, which lost 4 bases and 5 bases, there was a span of 13 bases. The DNA for the CDR3 is TGTGCCAGCAGTGTTAGCGGTGGGAGAGATACGCAGTATTTT. Protein product: CASSVSGGRDTQYF.

The rearrangement links TRBV4-3 to TRBJ2-1, with a weak D call TRBD2 (5 bases). V was shortened by 0 bases and J by 3 bases, with 9 bases between the two germline ends. Germline-derived CDR1 and CDR2 are LGHNA and YSLEER. The CDR3 consists of 15 residues. The CDR3 here is CASSQDGLNYNEQFF. The CDR3 DNA is TGCGCCAGCAGCCAAGATGGACTGAACTACAATGAGCAGTTCTTC.

The chain couples TRBV5-3 to TRBJ1-1; no clear D gene. TRBV5-3 is identified as an open reading frame with a role that is uncertain. V was trimmed by 4 bases and J by 1 base, leaving 14 bases between them. The CDR3 is 15 residues long. CDR3 sequence reads: CARSPPDPENTEAFF. In nucleotides, the CDR3 is TGTGCCAGAAGCCCACCCGATCCAGAGAACACTGAAGCTTTCTTT.

The rearrangement joins TRBV19 to TRBJ2-5; 8 bases map to TRBD2. Trimming removed 5 bases from V and 5 bases from J; junction bases left unmatched: 7. Germline CDR1 is LNHDA and CDR2 is SQIVND (reference sequence). The CDR3 loop spans 14 amino acids. The CDR3 loop is CASSETGLGETQYF. Written as DNA, the CDR3 is TGTGCCAGTAGTGAGACGGGACTAGGGGAGACCCAGTACTTC.

V gene TRBV10-3 combines with J gene TRBJ2-7; 7 bases align to TRBD1. Germline-derived CDR1 and CDR2 are ENHRY and SYGVKD. The CDR3 has 14 residues. With 6 bases clipped from V and 0 bases from J, the junction kept 5 bases outside the gene matches. The CDR3 sequence is CAIRHRDSSYEQYF. CDR3 nucleotide sequence: TGTGCCATCAGGCACCGGGACAGCTCCTACGAGCAGTACTTC.

V is TRBV10-3 and J is TRBJ2-1, with 9 bases that match TRBD2. CDR1 and CDR2 from the germline V gene are ENHRY and SYGVKD. CDR3 length equals 18 residues. V was clipped by 4 bases and J by 0 bases; unmatched bases: 10. The CDR3 nucleotides are TGTGCCATCAGTGGGCAAGCGGGGGGCGGAAGCTCCTACAATGAGCAGTTCTTC. Its protein product is CAISGQAGGGSSYNEQFF.

The chain links TRBV9 to TRBJ1-3; 7 nucleotides line up with TRBD1. CDR3 length: 16 amino acids. The germline gives CDR1 SGDLS, CDR2 YYNGEE. Trimming cost V 5 bases and J 0 bases; bases outside gene matches: 8. The CDR3 sequence: CASRPTGDPSGNTIYF. In nucleotides, the CDR3 is TGTGCCAGCAGGCCTACAGGGGACCCCTCTGGAAACACCATATATTTT.

The genes are TRBV5-1 and TRBJ2-2, with D tentatively TRBD1 (6 bases). CDR1 and CDR2 (germline): SGHRS, YFSETQ. The V end was cut by 7 bases, the J end by 6 bases, with 22 bases between. This CDR3 region has 16 residues. The CDR3 is CASHSPGSGAAGELFF. In nucleotides, the CDR3 is TGCGCCAGCCACTCCCCTGGATCAGGGGCGGCCGGGGAGCTGTTTTTT.

This sequence joins TRBV9 and TRBJ1-3; D is unresolved. CDR1 and CDR2 (germline): SGDLS, YYNGEE. The V end lost 1 base, the J end lost 0 bases, and 8 bases lay between the germline ends. This CDR3 region has 15 residues. The CDR3 DNA reads TGTGCCAGCAGCGTAAACTCCTACTCTGGAAACACCATATATTTT. Residues: CASSVNSYSGNTIYF.